A selection of T cell receptor beta chains follows, all from one sample in a study of cytomegalovirus exposure and HLA in healthy donors. Some clones are missing from TCRdb's copy, which holds only in-frame ones; the method was immunoSEQ multiplex PCR. This sample carries about 200,000 clones, about 83% of them seen once, and the ten largest clones take less than 20%. Sample: PBMCs. The receptors were gathered from a man aged 35 to 55 in good health and CMV-seronegative. Each CDR3 is given with its conserved first and last residue. A D gene is named only where the DNA matches it firmly. The size entry is marked missing in some rows and otherwise reads once, few, many or a size class.

V gene: TRBV29-1
clone size: few
D gene: NA
J gene: TRBJ1-5
CDR3 protein: CGVGQGGNQPQHF
CDR3 DNA: TGCGGCGTTGGTCAAGGAGGCAATCAGCCCCAGCATTTT

V gene: TRBV5-4
clone size: NA
D gene: NA
J gene: TRBJ2-2
CDR3 protein: CASNPDPTGTGELFF
CDR3 DNA: TGTGCCAGCAACCCCGACCCGACGGGCACCGGGGAGCTGTTTTTT

V gene: TRBV12-5
clone size: few
D gene: TRBD2
J gene: TRBJ2-2
CDR3 protein: CASGLRSSGLNTGELFF
CDR3 DNA: TGTGCTAGTGGTTTGAGGTCTAGCGGGTTGAACACCGGGGAGCTGTTTTTT

V gene: TRBV7-6
clone size: once
D gene: NA
J gene: TRBJ2-7
CDR3 protein: CASSPNPRGGYEQYF
CDR3 DNA: TGTGCCAGCAGCCCCAATCCGCGCGGTGGCTACGAGCAGTACTTC

V gene: TRBV5-6
clone size: NA
D gene: NA
J gene: TRBJ1-4
CDR3 protein: CASSPGGAREKLFF
CDR3 DNA: TGTGCCAGCAGCCCGGGTGGGGCCAGGGAAAAACTGTTTTTT

V gene: TRBV2
clone size: NA
D gene: TRBD1
J gene: TRBJ1-2
CDR3 protein: CASPRDRPYGYTF
CDR3 DNA: TGTGCCAGCCCACGGGACAGGCCCTATGGCTACACCTTC

V gene: TRBV5-1
clone size: few
D gene: NA
J gene: TRBJ2-5
CDR3 protein: CASSAGGSQETQYF
CDR3 DNA: TGCGCCAGCAGCGCAGGGGGGTCGCAAGAGACCCAGTACTTC

V gene: TRBV19
clone size: NA
D gene: NA
J gene: TRBJ2-7
CDR3 protein: CASSSWGGGNYEQYF
CDR3 DNA: TGTGCCAGTAGTTCATGGGGAGGCGGTAACTACGAGCAGTACTTC

V gene: TRBV28
clone size: NA
D gene: NA
J gene: TRBJ1-6
CDR3 protein: CASRGSSYNSPLHF
CDR3 DNA: TGTGCCAGCCGCGGCAGCTCCTATAATTCACCCCTCCACTTT

V gene: TRBV14
clone size: NA
D gene: NA
J gene: TRBJ1-2
CDR3 protein: CASSQVGTGDKLYGYTF
CDR3 DNA: TGTGCCAGCAGCCAAGTTGGCACAGGCGACAAGCTATATGGCTACACCTTC

V gene: TRBV29-1
clone size: NA
D gene: TRBD1
J gene: TRBJ2-5
CDR3 protein: CSVEPGQQETQYF
CDR3 DNA: TGCAGCGTTGAACCGGGACAGCAAGAGACCCAGTACTTC

V gene: TRBV7-9
clone size: NA
D gene: TRBD2
J gene: TRBJ2-5
CDR3 protein: CATGGVQETQYF
CDR3 DNA: TGTGCCACGGGGGGGGTCCAAGAGACCCAGTACTTC

V gene: TRBV6-4
clone size: NA
D gene: NA
J gene: TRBJ2-3
CDR3 protein: CASSDMTSTDTQYF
CDR3 DNA: TGTGCCAGCAGTGACATGACTAGCACAGATACGCAGTATTTT

V gene: TRBV27
clone size: NA
D gene: NA
J gene: TRBJ1-1
CDR3 protein: CASSFSLNTEAFF
CDR3 DNA: TGTGCCAGCAGTTTCTCCCTGAACACTGAAGCTTTCTTT

V gene: TRBV30
clone size: NA
D gene: NA
J gene: TRBJ1-2
CDR3 protein: CAWSTQGGYGYTF
CDR3 DNA: TGTGCCTGGAGCACACAGGGCGGCTATGGCTACACCTTC

V gene: TRBV7-9
clone size: once
D gene: TRBD1
J gene: TRBJ1-1
CDR3 protein: CASRTGGTEAFF
CDR3 DNA: TGTGCCAGCAGGACAGGGGGGACTGAAGCTTTCTTT

V gene: TRBV11-3
clone size: NA
D gene: TRBD2
J gene: TRBJ2-5
CDR3 protein: CASSVGLARTQYF
CDR3 DNA: TGTGCCAGCAGCGTCGGACTAGCGAGGACCCAGTACTTC

V gene: TRBV10-3
clone size: NA
D gene: NA
J gene: TRBJ1-5
CDR3 protein: CASRGRGAQPQHF
CDR3 DNA: TGTGCCTCCCGAGGGCGGGGGGCTCAGCCCCAGCATTTT

V gene: TRBV19
clone size: NA
D gene: NA
J gene: TRBJ2-7
CDR3 protein: CASSRDRLYEQYF
CDR3 DNA: TGTGCCAGTAGTAGAGACAGGTTATACGAGCAGTACTTC

V gene: TRBV2
clone size: NA
D gene: NA
J gene: TRBJ1-4
CDR3 protein: CASVAPTNEKLFF
CDR3 DNA: TGTGCCAGCGTGGCACCAACTAATGAAAAACTGTTTTTT

V gene: TRBV7-7
clone size: NA
D gene: TRBD1
J gene: TRBJ2-1
CDR3 protein: CASSLGGTGSYNEQFF
CDR3 DNA: TGTGCCAGCAGCTTAGGGGGGACAGGCTCCTACAATGAGCAGTTCTTC

V gene: TRBV5-6
clone size: NA
D gene: TRBD2
J gene: TRBJ2-7
CDR3 protein: CASSLGLAVSYEQYF
CDR3 DNA: TGTGCCAGCAGCTTGGGTCTAGCGGTGAGCTACGAGCAGTACTTC

V gene: TRBV25-1
clone size: NA
D gene: TRBD1
J gene: TRBJ1-1
CDR3 protein: CASSEYTQGGPNTEAFF
CDR3 DNA: TGTGCCAGCAGTGAATACACCCAGGGGGGCCCGAACACTGAAGCTTTCTTT

V gene: TRBV5-1
clone size: NA
D gene: NA
J gene: TRBJ2-3
CDR3 protein: CASSLVRDTQYF
CDR3 DNA: TGCGCCAGCAGCTTGGTGAGAGATACGCAGTATTTT

V gene: TRBV6-1
clone size: NA
D gene: NA
J gene: TRBJ1-1
CDR3 protein: CASSEFRGRTEAFF
CDR3 DNA: TGTGCCAGCAGTGAATTTCGGGGAAGGACTGAAGCTTTCTTT

V gene: TRBV6-8
clone size: NA
D gene: NA
J gene: TRBJ1-5
CDR3 protein: CAVSNQPQHF
CDR3 DNA: TGTGCCGTAAGCAATCAGCCCCAGCATTTT

V gene: TRBV7-9
clone size: NA
D gene: NA
J gene: TRBJ2-1
CDR3 protein: CASSPPRSEQFF
CDR3 DNA: TGTGCCAGCAGCCCCCCCCGGTCCGAGCAGTTCTTC

V gene: TRBV6-6
clone size: NA
D gene: NA
J gene: TRBJ2-3
CDR3 protein: CASSYSGASTDTQYF
CDR3 DNA: TGTGCCAGCAGTTACTCGGGGGCTAGCACAGATACACAGTATTTT

V gene: TRBV30
clone size: NA
D gene: NA
J gene: TRBJ1-1
CDR3 protein: CAWTQLTRDMNTEAFF
CDR3 DNA: TGTGCCTGGACCCAATTAACCCGGGACATGAACACTGAAGCTTTCTTT